The 2 T cell receptor beta chains presented below share a single source sample, sequenced in a study of control samples from healthy donors and cancer patients. Only in-frame clones appear in the TCRdb table, and some are missing; sequencing was by immunoSEQ multiplex PCR. The sample carries approximately 90,000 clones, around four fifths recorded once. The sequenced sample was blood. Receptor source: a man aged 25-45 years in good health.

The chain carries TRBV11-1 and TRBJ2-3, with 7 bases fitting TRBD2. The CDR3 is 15 amino acids. V lost 3 bases to trimming and J lost 2 bases; unmatched junction nucleotides: 5. The germline V gene encodes CDR1 SGHAT and CDR2 FQDESV (reference sequence). CDR3 sequence (DNA): TGTGCCAGCAGCTTTGTCGGGGGGTTCACAGATACGCAGTATTTT. Protein sequence: CASSFVGGFTDTQYF.

The chain joins TRBV30 to TRBJ1-2, with no clear D. The CDR3 is 12 amino acids. V lost 0 bases to trimming and J lost 8 bases, with 10 bases between them. Germline CDR1 reads GTSNPN; CDR2 reads SVGIG (reference sequence). DNA for the CDR3: TGTGCCTGGAGTGTTGGGGAAGGAGGCTACACCTTC. It encodes CAWSVGEGGYTF.